A single T cell receptor (beta chain) is shown here with its context. The CDR3 covers 14 residues. The data were produced by immunoSEQ multiplex PCR, yet TCRdb's version contains in-frame clones alone and is incomplete. Counted here are approximately 350,000 clones, approximately 91% occurring once; the ten biggest clones make up 7% to 8%. The entry originates in a study of blood T cell repertoires in COVID-19. The sample taken for sequencing was peripheral blood. The TCR comes from a woman aged 70-85 years with COVID-19, enrolled during active disease. V is TRBV21-1 and J is TRBJ2-4; no check of the table's D call, TRBD2, against the DNA was made. TRBV21-1 is a documented pseudogene. The CDR3 coding sequence is TGTGCCAGATGGGGACTAGCGGGGGAAAACATTCAGTACTTC. The encoded protein is CARWGLAGENIQYF.